The clone carrying this T cell receptor beta chain was recorded a few times. Its antigen is currently unknown. The length of the CDR3 is 16 residues. The V gene's germline CDR1 is SGHTA and CDR2 FQGNSA. The trim removed 5 bases at V and 2 bases at J, leaving 5 bases unmatched. The PCR ran on 60 Vbeta and 13 Jbeta primers. TCRdb keeps only in-frame clones here, not all; method: immunoSEQ multiplex PCR. The sample yields about 120,000 clones, under 90% seen once. The data are from a study of cytomegalovirus exposure and HLA in healthy donors. Study-wide findings and caveats: Across donors, presence/absence analyses took sequencing depth to be roughly uniform.

The rearrangement joins TRBV7-2 to TRBJ2-7; TRBD2 agrees at 14 bases. The sequence derives from a female donor in good health and CMV-seropositive. Sequencing input: PBMCs. This chain's CDR3 is CASSAGLAGDTYEQYF. CDR3 sequence (DNA): TGTGCCAGCAGCGCGGGACTAGCGGGGGATACCTACGAGCAGTACTTC.